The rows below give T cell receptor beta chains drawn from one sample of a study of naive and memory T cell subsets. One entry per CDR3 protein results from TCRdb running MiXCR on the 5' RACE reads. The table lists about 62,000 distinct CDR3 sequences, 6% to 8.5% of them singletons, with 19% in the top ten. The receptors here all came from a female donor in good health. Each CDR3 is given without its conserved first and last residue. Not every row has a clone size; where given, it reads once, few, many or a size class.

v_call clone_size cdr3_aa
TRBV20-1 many SASPQGKLSNQPQH
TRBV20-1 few SARDHGQGDYGYT
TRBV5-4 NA ASSLQGSGIQY
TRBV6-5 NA ASSPDYSQGTAPEAF
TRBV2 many ASRVTTGEAF
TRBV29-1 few SGQTGRTEAF
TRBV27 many ASSLEGSRTEAF
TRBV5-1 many ASSFPGVTEAF
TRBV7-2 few ASSLEGGTVGTDTQY
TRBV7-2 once ASSLPGTDAQY
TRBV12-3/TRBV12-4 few ASSQTGFADTQY
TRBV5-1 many ASSDKNTEAF
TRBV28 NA ASGLVGYGYT
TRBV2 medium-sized ASSDGGTAEAF
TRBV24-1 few ATSDSHGRNTGELF
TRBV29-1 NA SVTGLAKNIQY
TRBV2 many ASTPTTANTGELF
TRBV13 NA ASSLRGDDSTDTQY
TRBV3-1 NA ASSQAGTGGLQPQH
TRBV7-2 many ASSLGPSGSSTDTQY
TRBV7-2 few ASSLGGGVAYEQY
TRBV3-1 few ASSQASGGGYEQY
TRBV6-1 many ASSGQEGRTFSPGNYGYT
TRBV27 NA ASSSRPSGSEQY
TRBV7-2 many ASSPRGAPGYQPQH
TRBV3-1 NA ASSHTSGNTNEQF
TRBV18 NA ASSPLWGAEKRDTEAF
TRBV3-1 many ASSQGQAAPFYGYT
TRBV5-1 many ASSLGLAGGPGNEQF
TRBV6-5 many ASRAVQGAIGETQY
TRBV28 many ASSLLGVQETQY
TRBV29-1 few SVGTLYEQF
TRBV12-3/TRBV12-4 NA ASTPTTLVGTGELF
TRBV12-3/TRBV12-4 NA ASSFGAYYNEQF
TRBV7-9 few ASSLASWGRTQETQY
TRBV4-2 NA ASSQATIGDGYT
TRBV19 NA ASSTRQGFAEAF
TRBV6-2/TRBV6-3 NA ASSDQGFEAF
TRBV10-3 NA AISQQPGLGLYEQY
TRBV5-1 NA ASSLGQSNSPLH
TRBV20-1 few SASLRLALDTQY
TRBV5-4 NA ASSQRYNSPLH
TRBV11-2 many ASSLSAGGVNTEAF
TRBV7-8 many ASSPTRQGGSPLH
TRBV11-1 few ASSLPGQGFYGYT
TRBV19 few ASNRPTSGRSNEQF